Listed below are T cell receptor beta chains from one sample, sequenced in a study of Graves' ophthalmopathy and Graves' hyperthyroidism. MiXCR was run by TCRdb on the multiplex PCR reads, yielding one entry per CDR3 protein. The sample yields 650,000 to 900,000 distinct CDR3 sequences, roughly 40% seen once. Sequenced material: peripheral blood. Receptor source: an adult man with Graves' ophthalmopathy. The conserved cysteine and the conserved F or W are not part of the CDR3 here. The order of the fields is V gene, D gene, J gene, CDR3 protein. D genes are given only for firm matches.

TRBV6-5	TRBD2	TRBJ2-5	ASSRLAEKKETQY
TRBV12-3/TRBV12-4	-	-	ASSSRGEGGLEQY
TRBV13	-	TRBJ2-5	ASSLSGDVGETQY
TRBV4-1	-	TRBJ1-3	ASSPNYGFSNTIY
TRBV2	-	TRBJ1-6	ASSPGRGTWNSPLH
TRBV10-2	TRBD1	TRBJ2-2	ASSVQGALTGELF
TRBV12-3/TRBV12-4	TRBD1	TRBJ2-7	ASSSAVGTGGNEQY
TRBV11-2	-	TRBJ2-7	ASSLVVGSYEQY
TRBV7-9	-	TRBJ2-5	ASSLNQGETQY
TRBV7-6	TRBD1	TRBJ1-6	ASSLGWDRGTSPLH
TRBV20-1	TRBD1	TRBJ1-2	SARSPPDDREGDYGYT
TRBV2	TRBD2	TRBJ2-6	ASSESGGSGANVLT
TRBV5-1	TRBD2	TRBJ2-7	ASSPGLAGGIREQY
TRBV15	TRBD2	TRBJ2-7	ATSLAGKEYYEQY
TRBV12-3/TRBV12-4	TRBD2	TRBJ2-2	ASRLAGTTGELF
TRBV11-2	-	TRBJ2-3	ASSLWTEPTDTQY
TRBV12-3/TRBV12-4	TRBD1	TRBJ1-1	ASSPDRGINTEAF
TRBV3-1	-	TRBJ2-5	ASSQVLVSGETQY
TRBV7-9	-	TRBJ2-5	ASSSSTGEETQY
TRBV19	-	TRBJ1-5	ASSVQGDSNQPQH
TRBV11-1	TRBD1	TRBJ1-3	ASSFGKGQGGNTIY
TRBV20-1	-	TRBJ2-5	SATRLGLETQY
TRBV7-9	TRBD1	TRBJ1-4	ASSPPGQGGKLF
TRBV7-9	-	TRBJ2-5	ASSSQY
TRBV2	-	TRBJ2-2	ASTRKTNTGELF
TRBV7-2	-	TRBJ2-7	ASSQAQPPAYEQY
TRBV7-8	-	TRBJ2-6	ASSLGSPGANVLT
TRBV7-9	TRBD1	TRBJ2-5	ASSSTGGEETQY
TRBV7-9	-	TRBJ1-5	ASSQDTTETNQPQH
TRBV20-1	-	TRBJ2-7	SAPLEAGLDLSEQY
TRBV10-2	TRBD2	-	ASRGAGGLHEQF
TRBV7-9	-	TRBJ1-4	ASSLGAGDEKLF
TRBV24-1	-	TRBJ1-1	ATSVGGANTEAF
TRBV2	TRBD1	TRBJ2-7	ASSTGQPTEYEQY
TRBV25-1	TRBD2	TRBJ2-1	ASSDPRSGSYNEQF
TRBV25-1	-	TRBJ1-4	ASSSTLTVSEKLF
TRBV7-2	TRBD1	TRBJ2-2	ASSLSRGPGELF
TRBV10-2	TRBD1	TRBJ2-7	ASSEEQGARYEQY
TRBV6-1	-	TRBJ2-2	ASRHGRSPANTGELF
TRBV7-9	TRBD1	TRBJ2-6	ASRGTGDNVLT
TRBV20-1	TRBD1	TRBJ1-5	SARLDRRSSYSNQPQH
TRBV20-1	-	TRBJ2-2	SARRFTGELF
TRBV19	TRBD2	TRBJ2-7	ASQRGEGTHEQY
TRBV10-3	-	TRBJ2-7	ASSPRVGYYEQY
TRBV5-4	TRBD1	TRBJ1-4	ASSTRTGDNEKLL
TRBV7-9	-	TRBJ2-2	ASSFRDPTGELF
TRBV9	-	TRBJ1-4	ASSVVDSGTNEKLF
TRBV10-2	TRBD1	TRBJ1-3	ASNYGRGDTIY
TRBV12-3/TRBV12-4	-	TRBJ1-5	ASSLLLGSQPQH
TRBV12-3/TRBV12-4	-	TRBJ2-6	ASSSGAAGANVLT
TRBV20-1	-	TRBJ2-7	SARPQRGYSYEQY
TRBV7-9	-	TRBJ1-2	ASSQDSAGNYGYT
TRBV13	-	TRBJ1-3	ASSYGQLSGNTIY
TRBV6-2/TRBV6-3	TRBD1	TRBJ1-2	ASRGGKYRGGYT
TRBV10-3	TRBD2	TRBJ2-7	ASSYSRGEFSYEQY
TRBV25-1	-	TRBJ2-2	ASSQADDSTGELF